These 25 T cell receptor beta chains were sequenced from one sample in a study of cytomegalovirus exposure and HLA in healthy donors. TCRdb keeps only in-frame clones here, not all; method: immunoSEQ multiplex PCR. The sample has a few hundred thousand clones, 75% to 90% seen once. The sequenced material came from PBMCs. The receptors here all came from a woman between 18 and 29 years old in good health and CMV-seronegative.

The rearrangement uses TRBV7-6 and TRBJ1-1, with 10 bases fitting TRBD1. V lost 1 base to trimming and J lost 4 bases; unmatched junction nucleotides: 3. The CDR3 runs 15 residues. Per germline, CDR1 SGHVS and CDR2 FNYEAQ. CDR3 residues: CASSLGQGAGTEAFF. The DNA of the CDR3 is TGTGCCAGCAGCTTAGGACAGGGGGCAGGCACTGAAGCTTTCTTT.

V is TRBV4-1 and J is TRBJ2-7; D possibly corresponds to TRBD1 (6 bases). Trimming left V 0 bases short and J 4 bases short, with 13 bases between. The CDR3 is made up of 15 amino acids. Germline lookup yields CDR1 MGHRA and CDR2 YSYEKL. CDR3 sequence (DNA): TGCGCCAGCAGCCAAGAACTGGGACACCCTTACGAGCAGTACTTC. Translation gives CASSQELGHPYEQYF.

The table lists this clone with many counts. The chain carries TRBV27 and TRBJ2-7; TRBD1 matches at 7 bases. The germline V gene has CDR1 MNHEY and CDR2 SMNVEV (reference sequence). After removal of 10 bases from V and 0 bases from J, the junction contained 18 bases not matched to a gene. CDR3 length: 17 residues. The CDR3: CATSGQSILRSSYEQYF. CDR3 nucleotide sequence: TGTGCCACCTCGGGACAGTCCATACTTAGGAGCTCCTACGAGCAGTACTTC.

This chain uses TRBV5-4 with TRBJ2-7; 9 nucleotides match TRBD2. J was trimmed by 1 base and V by 2 bases; bases with no gene match: 7. Germline V gene data show CDR1 as SGHNT and CDR2 as YYREEE (reference sequence). The CDR3 length is 16 residues. The CDR3 nucleotides read TGTGCCAGCAGCTTCGGCGGGCTAGCGGGGTCCTACGAGCAGTACTTC. Translated, it gives CASSFGGLAGSYEQYF. The variable domain in full, with the rest retrieved from reference TRBV5-4 and TRBJ2-7, is ETGVTQSPTHLIKTRGQQVTLRCSSQSGHNTVSWYQQALGQGPQFIFQYYREEENGRGNFPPRFSGLQFPNYSSELNVNALELDDSALYLCASSFGGLAGSYEQYFGPGTRLTVT.

The chain uses TRBV7-2 and TRBJ2-1, with D possibly TRBD1 on 6 matching bases. The CDR3 has 13 amino acids. Trimming took 3 bases from V and 12 from J, leaving 15 bases between them. From germline, CDR1 is SGHTA and CDR2 FQGNSA. The CDR3 DNA sequence: TGTGCCAGCAGCTTTAGGGGGTCGGGTAGGCAGTTCTTC. Encoded protein: CASSFRGSGRQFF.

The gene calls are TRBV27 and TRBJ2-7; 10 nucleotides align to TRBD1. Looked up from germline, CDR1 is MNHEY and CDR2 is SMNVEV (reference sequence). The V segment lost 2 bases and the J segment 5 bases; nucleotides outside the gene matches: 3. The CDR3 is 14 residues long. The CDR3 loop is CASSLRDRGDEQYF. The CDR3 DNA reads as TGTGCCAGCAGTTTAAGGGACAGGGGTGACGAGCAGTACTTC.

The chain employs TRBV10-3 and TRBJ2-3; 10 nucleotides align to TRBD1. CDR1 ENHRY and CDR2 SYGVKD come from the germline V gene. V was pared by 7 bases and J by 4 bases, with 8 bases of the junction left unmatched. The CDR3 loop spans 15 amino acids. CDR3 sequence: CAIKDTGQGPDTQYF. CDR3 nucleotide sequence: TGTGCCATCAAAGACACGGGACAGGGGCCAGATACGCAGTATTTT.

The chain joins TRBV4-3 to TRBJ2-7; 8 nucleotides match TRBD2. Trimming at V came to 4 bases and at J to 3 bases, leaving 2 bases not matched to a gene. The CDR3 contains 13 residues. The germline V gene encodes CDR1 LGHNA and CDR2 YSLEER. The CDR3 reads CASSPGGGYEQYF. The CDR3 DNA sequence: TGCGCCAGCAGCCCCGGGGGGGGCTACGAGCAGTACTTC.

The chain is built from TRBV7-3 and TRBJ2-4, with 8 bases matching TRBD1. V gave up 5 bases and J gave up 8 bases; unmatched junction bases: 11. The CDR3 sequence is 15 residues long. Germline CDR1 and CDR2: SGHTA and FQGTGA. This CDR3 reads CASSTLGTGGDIQYF. The DNA of the CDR3 is TGTGCCAGCAGCACCCTCGGGACAGGAGGTGACATTCAGTACTTC.

The chain employs TRBV5-5 and TRBJ2-5; a possible D gene is TRBD2 (5 bases). The CDR3 has 15 amino acids. Germline V gene sequence: CDR1 SGHKS, CDR2 YYEKEE (reference sequence). Trimming removed 6 bases at V and 2 bases at J, with 17 bases between. CDR3 in amino acids: CASTPRLERQETQYF. The CDR3 DNA follows: TGTGCCAGCACCCCCCGGCTCGAGCGGCAAGAGACCCAGTACTTC. Combining the CDR3 with reference TRBV5-5 and TRBJ2-5 gives the whole variable domain DAGVTQSPTHLIKTRGQQVTLRCSPISGHKSVSWYQQVLGQGPQFIFQYYEKEERGRGNFPDRFSARQFPNYSSELNVNALLLGDSALYLCASTPRLERQETQYFGPGTRLLVL.

The CDR3 DNA is TGTGCCAGCAGTACCTCCGGGACTAGCGGGTACGAGCAGTACTTC. The encoded protein is CASSTSGTSGYEQYF. The V and J genes are TRBV28 and TRBJ2-7; 12 bases line up with TRBD2. J gave up 4 bases and V 5 bases, and 6 bases lay outside the gene matches. The CDR3 runs 15 residues. Germline V gives CDR1 MDHEN, CDR2 SYDVKM.

J is TRBJ2-5 and V is TRBV27, with 7 bases fitting TRBD1. Trimming cost V 5 bases and J 5 bases; bases outside gene matches: 5. Germline lookup yields CDR1 MNHEY and CDR2 SMNVEV (reference sequence). The CDR3 contains 13 residues. This CDR3 is CASSRVRGETQYF. The DNA for the CDR3 is TGTGCCAGCAGTAGGGTCAGGGGGGAGACCCAGTACTTC.

The chain has TRBV19 and TRBJ1-1; D might be TRBD1 (5 bases). CDR3 size: 14 residues. Per the germline V gene, CDR1 is LNHDA and CDR2 is SQIVND (reference sequence). V shed 0 bases and J shed 4 bases, with 9 bases lying between them. CDR3 in amino acids: CASSIDGGGTEAFF. CDR3 bases: TGTGCCAGTAGTATAGATGGGGGAGGCACTGAAGCTTTCTTT.

The rearrangement links TRBV18 to TRBJ2-1, with 12 bases lining up with TRBD1. V shed 3 bases, J shed 8 bases, and the junction held 5 bases outside the gene matches. This CDR3 is 15 amino acids long. Germline CDR1 and CDR2: KGHSH and LQKENI. The CDR3 nucleotides read TGTGCCAGCTCACCCGGGACAGGGGGCGGGGATGAGCAGTTCTTC. It encodes CASSPGTGGGDEQFF.

The chain employs TRBV27 and TRBJ1-2, with TRBD1 matching 7 bases. Germline CDR1 MNHEY, CDR2 SMNVEV (reference sequence). The CDR3 covers 13 residues. The J segment lost 1 base and the V segment lost 6 bases, leaving 2 bases of the junction unmatched. In nucleotides, the CDR3 is TGTGCCAGCAGCGGACAGGTTAACTATGGCTACACCTTC. Protein product: CASSGQVNYGYTF.

As concerns this clone: The same CDR3 can be traced to other DNA sequences in this sample. The chain links TRBV7-2 to TRBJ2-5, with 8 bases matching TRBD1. V lost 2 bases, J lost 5 bases, and 1 base stayed unmatched. The V gene's germline CDR1 is SGHTA and CDR2 FQGNSA. This CDR3 contains 13 residues. CDR3 in DNA: TGTGCCAGCAGCTTAACAGGGGGGGAGACCCAGTACTTC. Encoded protein: CASSLTGGETQYF.

The chain employs TRBV2 and TRBJ1-1, with D tentatively TRBD1 (6 bases). The germline V gene encodes CDR1 SNHLY and CDR2 FYNNEI. The V end lost 8 bases, the J end lost 3 bases, and 19 bases lay between the germline ends. The CDR3 length is 15 residues. CDR3 nucleotide sequence: TGTGCCAGCCTGGCGCCGGGGGGCGAGGACACTGAAGCTTTCTTT. Translating it yields CASLAPGGEDTEAFF.

This clone was seen only once. The J gene is TRBJ1-1, the V gene TRBV7-2, with 7 bases that match TRBD1. The CDR3 spans 12 residues. Germline loops: CDR1 SGHTA, CDR2 FQGNSA. V trimming: 6 bases; J trimming: 8 bases; junction bases outside the gene matches: 6. The CDR3 loop reads CASRLQGQEAFF. Here the CDR3 DNA reads TGTGCCAGCAGATTACAGGGGCAGGAAGCTTTCTTT.

V and J are TRBV7-2 and TRBJ2-3; 8 bases line up with TRBD1. The germline V gene has CDR1 SGHTA and CDR2 FQGNSA. The CDR3 spans 14 residues. The V segment lost 3 bases and the J segment 4 bases; nucleotides outside the gene matches: 3. The CDR3 DNA follows: TGTGCCAGCAGCTTCGACAGGGGAGCAGATACGCAGTATTTT. Residues: CASSFDRGADTQYF.

The chain joins TRBV2 to TRBJ2-3, with 7 bases that match TRBD2. The CDR3 length is 14 residues. Trimming cost V 8 bases and J 1 base; bases outside gene matches: 6. Looked up from germline, CDR1 is SNHLY and CDR2 is FYNNEI. The CDR3: CASLRGSGTDTQYF. The CDR3 DNA is TGTGCCAGCCTGCGGGGGAGCGGCACAGATACGCAGTATTTT.

The chain is built from TRBV11-2 and TRBJ2-3; 7 bases map to TRBD2. The trim removed 1 base at V and 1 base at J, leaving 5 bases unmatched. The CDR3 has 16 amino acids. Germline CDR1 SGHAT, CDR2 FQNNGV. CDR3 DNA: TGTGCCAGCAGCTTAGGGCGGGGGATAGGCACAGATACGCAGTATTTT. Protein: CASSLGRGIGTDTQYF.

The rearrangement links TRBV6-1 to TRBJ2-7; possibly TRBD2 for D (7 bases). Germline V lookup: CDR1 MNHNS, CDR2 SASEGT. The ends were cut back, 7 bases at V and 3 bases at J, with 16 bases in the middle. This CDR3 is built from 14 residues. The CDR3 DNA follows: TGTGCCAGCACCGAAAGGGGGGGGCACTACGAGCAGTACTTC. It codes for CASTERGGHYEQYF.

This chain links TRBV5-6 with TRBJ2-1, with 7 nucleotides matching TRBD2. The CDR3 is made up of 15 amino acids. The junction had 11 bases not matched to a gene; V was cut back by 4 bases and J by 7 bases. From germline, CDR1 is SGHDT and CDR2 YYEEEE. The DNA of the CDR3 is TGTGCCAGCAGCCCCGTGGGAGGGCCGGGGAATGAGCAGTTCTTC. Translated, it gives CASSPVGGPGNEQFF.

This clone was observed a few times. The chain joins TRBV28 to TRBJ2-7; D remains unclear. This CDR3 is built from 14 residues. Germline assignment: CDR1 MDHEN and CDR2 SYDVKM. V lost 1 base to trimming and J lost 2 bases, with 9 bases between them. CDR3 nucleotide sequence: TGTGCCAGCAGTTTATCTCCCACAACCTACGAGCAGTACTTC. Translated: CASSLSPTTYEQYF.

This chain joins TRBV5-1 and TRBJ2-5; 8 bases are a match to TRBD2. Germline lookup yields CDR1 SGHRS and CDR2 YFSETQ. This CDR3 is built from 15 residues. Unmatched junction bases numbered 9, after V lost 1 base and J lost 7 bases. In nucleotides, the CDR3 is TGCGCCAGCAGCTTGTCCGGGGGACTAGGGGGGACCCAGTACTTC. Amino acids: CASSLSGGLGGTQYF.